These 10 T cell receptor beta chains were sequenced from one sample in a study of OX40 agonist ivuxolimab in advanced cancers. The assay was immunoSEQ multiplex PCR, and TCRdb's table has in-frame clones only and misses some. The repertoire holds around 49,000 clones, with about four fifths as singletons. Source: CD4+ or CD8+ T cells sorted from blood, taken in a trial of the OX40 agonist ivuxolimab. Receptors were obtained from an adult with an advanced solid tumor such as melanoma, head and neck, liver or kidney cancer.

This rearrangement joins TRBV4-3 to TRBJ1-6; weak D call: TRBD1 (5 bases). Germline values: CDR1 LGHNA, CDR2 YSLEER. V lost 4 bases and J lost 8, with 15 bases in between. The CDR3 is made up of 15 amino acids. CDR3 coding DNA: TGCGCCAGCAGCCCTCGGTGGGGGTCCTATTCACCCCTCCACTTT. Residues: CASSPRWGSYSPLHF.

The chain uses TRBV6-5 and TRBJ1-1, with 11 nucleotides matching TRBD1. This CDR3 contains 16 residues. The germline gives CDR1 MNHEY, CDR2 SVGAGI. J was trimmed by 5 bases and V by 2 bases; bases with no gene match: 7. The CDR3 protein is CASSYDRDRGGTEAFF. The CDR3 DNA sequence: TGTGCCAGCAGTTACGACCGGGACAGGGGGGGGACTGAAGCTTTCTTT.

In this sample, this clone turned up once. J is TRBJ2-7 and V is TRBV5-4; 9 bases are shared with TRBD1. In germline, CDR1 is SGHNT, CDR2 YYREEE (reference sequence). The CDR3 runs 14 residues. V lost 4 bases to trimming and J lost 3 bases; unmatched junction nucleotides: 5. Written as DNA, the CDR3 is TGTGCCAGCAGCCCCGGACAGGGGCGCTACGAGCAGTACTTC. Translated, it gives CASSPGQGRYEQYF. The full variable domain, with the rest looked up from reference TRBV5-4 and TRBJ2-7, is ETGVTQSPTHLIKTRGQQVTLRCSSQSGHNTVSWYQQALGQGPQFIFQYYREEENGRGNFPPRFSGLQFPNYSSELNVNALELDDSALYLCASSPGQGRYEQYFGPGTRLTVT.

The chain recombines TRBV19 with TRBJ2-1, with D possibly matching TRBD2 (5 bases). Germline CDR1 reads LNHDA; CDR2 reads SQIVND (reference sequence). Trimming removed 3 bases from V and 8 bases from J, with 14 bases in between. The CDR3 covers 14 residues. CDR3 sequence (DNA): TGTGCCAGTAGTATCGGCGCGGGTGTCTATGAGCAGTTCTTC. Translated, it gives CASSIGAGVYEQFF.

The chain couples TRBV4-3 to TRBJ2-1, with 7 positions matching TRBD1. The ends lost 1 base at V and 9 bases at J; junction bases unmatched: 0. The germline V gene has CDR1 LGHNA and CDR2 YSLEER. The CDR3 totals 12 residues. DNA of the CDR3: TGCGCCAGCAGCCAAGGGGACAGTGAGCAGTTCTTC. Its translation: CASSQGDSEQFF.

The V and J genes are TRBV15 and TRBJ1-2; perhaps TRBD1 as D (6 bases). Per germline, CDR1 LNHNV and CDR2 YYDKDF (reference sequence). V lost 3 bases, J lost 10 bases, and 15 bases lay in between. The CDR3 extends over 13 amino acids. The CDR3 DNA sequence: TGTGCCACCAGCAGGAGGGGGGCAGTCCCCTACACCTTC. Translation gives CATSRRGAVPYTF.

The chain employs TRBV18 and TRBJ1-5; 9 nucleotides match TRBD1. Germline loops: CDR1 KGHSH, CDR2 LQKENI. This CDR3 has 14 amino acids. The J segment lost 7 bases and the V segment lost 6 bases, leaving 7 bases of the junction unmatched. This chain's CDR3 is CASSQQGAEQPQHF. CDR3 nucleotide sequence: TGTGCCAGCTCGCAACAGGGGGCGGAACAGCCCCAGCATTTT.

V usage is TRBV5-4 and J usage is TRBJ2-2, with 11 bases aligning to TRBD1. Germline V gene sequence: CDR1 SGHNT, CDR2 YYREEE (reference sequence). The CDR3 has 16 residues. The V segment lost 4 bases and the J segment 4 bases; nucleotides outside the gene matches: 6. The CDR3 here is CASSDRDRGITGELFF. The CDR3 DNA reads TGTGCCAGCAGCGATAGGGACAGGGGGATCACCGGGGAGCTGTTTTTT.

This chain links TRBV6-5 with TRBJ2-7, with a weak D call TRBD1 (5 bases). CDR1 MNHEY and CDR2 SVGAGI come from the germline V gene. V lost 2 bases, J lost 2 bases, and 13 bases lay in between. The length of the CDR3 is 15 residues. The CDR3 nucleotides are TGTGCCAGCAGTTACCTTAGTGGGGCAGCCTACGAGCAGTACTTC. Translation: CASSYLSGAAYEQYF.

The J gene is TRBJ1-1, the V gene TRBV15; D uncertain. The CDR3 consists of 13 residues. V was clipped by 1 base and J by 0 bases, with 3 bases between them. The germline CDR1 and CDR2 sequences are LNHNV and YYDKDF (reference sequence). Here the CDR3 DNA reads TGTGCCACCAGCAGAGGAATGAACACTGAAGCTTTCTTT. Translated, it gives CATSRGMNTEAFF.